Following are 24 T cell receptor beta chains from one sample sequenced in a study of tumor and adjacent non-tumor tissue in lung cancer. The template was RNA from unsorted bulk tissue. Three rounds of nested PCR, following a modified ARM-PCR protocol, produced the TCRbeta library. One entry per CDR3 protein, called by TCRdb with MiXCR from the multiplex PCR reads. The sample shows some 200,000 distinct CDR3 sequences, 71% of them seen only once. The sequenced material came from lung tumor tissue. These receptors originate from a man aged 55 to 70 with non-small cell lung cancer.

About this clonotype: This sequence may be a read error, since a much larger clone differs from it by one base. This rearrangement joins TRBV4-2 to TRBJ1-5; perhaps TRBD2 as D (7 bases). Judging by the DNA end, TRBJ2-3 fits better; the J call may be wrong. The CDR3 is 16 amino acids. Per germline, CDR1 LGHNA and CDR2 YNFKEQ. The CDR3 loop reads CASSQDLRGGGQPQYF. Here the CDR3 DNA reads TGTGCCAGCAGCCAAGATTTGAGGGGAGGGGGTCAGCCCCAGTATTTT.

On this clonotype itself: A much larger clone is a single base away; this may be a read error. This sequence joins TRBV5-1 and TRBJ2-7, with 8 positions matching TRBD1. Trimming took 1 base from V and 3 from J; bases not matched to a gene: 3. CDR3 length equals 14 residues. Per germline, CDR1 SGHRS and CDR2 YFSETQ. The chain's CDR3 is CASSLQGAYYEQYF. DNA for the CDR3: TGCGCCAGCAGCTTGCAGGGGGCTTACTACGAGCAGTACTTC.

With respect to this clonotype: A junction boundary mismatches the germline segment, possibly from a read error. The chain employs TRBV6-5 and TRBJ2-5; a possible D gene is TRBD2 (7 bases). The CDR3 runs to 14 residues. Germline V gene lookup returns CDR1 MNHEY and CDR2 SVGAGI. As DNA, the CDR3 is TGTGCCAGCAGTGACACCGGGAGCGCGGGGGCCCAGTGCTTC. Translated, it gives CASSDTGSAGAQCF.

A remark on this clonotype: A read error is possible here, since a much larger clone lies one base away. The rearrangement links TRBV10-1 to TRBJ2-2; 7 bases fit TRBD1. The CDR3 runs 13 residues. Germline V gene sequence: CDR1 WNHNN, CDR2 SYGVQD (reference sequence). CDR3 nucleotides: TGCGCCAGCGGATCCACAGGGGCCGGGGACCTGTTTTTT. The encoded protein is CASGSTGAGDLFF.

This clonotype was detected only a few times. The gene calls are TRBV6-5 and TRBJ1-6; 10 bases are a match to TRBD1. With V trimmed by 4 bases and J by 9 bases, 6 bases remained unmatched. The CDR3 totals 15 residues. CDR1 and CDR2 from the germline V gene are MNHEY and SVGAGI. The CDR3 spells CASSSVGQGSSPLHF. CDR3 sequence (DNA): TGTGCCAGCAGTTCCGTGGGACAGGGGTCTTCACCCCTCCACTTT.

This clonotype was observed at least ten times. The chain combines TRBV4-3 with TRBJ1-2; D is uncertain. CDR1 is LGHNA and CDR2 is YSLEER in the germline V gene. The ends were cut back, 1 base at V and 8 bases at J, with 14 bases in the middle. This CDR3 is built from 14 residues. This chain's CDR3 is CASSQGRAVRGYTF. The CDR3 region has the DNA TGCGCCAGCAGCCAAGGAAGGGCAGTTCGCGGCTACACCTTC.

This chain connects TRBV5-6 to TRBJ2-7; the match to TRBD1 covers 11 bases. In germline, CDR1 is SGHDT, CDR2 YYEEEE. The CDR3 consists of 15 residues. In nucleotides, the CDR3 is TGTGCAAGCGGCTTGGTTCGGACAGGGGGCCACGAGCAGTACTTC. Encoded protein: CASGLVRTGGHEQYF.

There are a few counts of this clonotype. The CDR3 coding sequence is TGTGCCAGCAGTTCCCACTCAAGGACGGTCTTCTACGAGCAGTACTTC. This encodes CASSSHSRTVFYEQYF. V usage is TRBV6-2 or TRBV6-3 and J usage is TRBJ2-7; D is ambiguous. Trimming pared 4 bases from V and 3 bases from J, leaving 19 bases between. This CDR3 is 16 amino acids long. Germline lookup yields CDR1 MNHEY and CDR2 SVGEGT.

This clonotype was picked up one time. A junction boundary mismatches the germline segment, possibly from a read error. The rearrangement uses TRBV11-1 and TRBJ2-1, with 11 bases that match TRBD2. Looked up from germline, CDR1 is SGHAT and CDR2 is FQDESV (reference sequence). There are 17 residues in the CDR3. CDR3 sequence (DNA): TGTGCTAGCAGCTCATCTCGGCTAGCGGGAGGCAACAATGAGCAGTTATTC. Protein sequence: CASSSSRLAGGNNEQLF.

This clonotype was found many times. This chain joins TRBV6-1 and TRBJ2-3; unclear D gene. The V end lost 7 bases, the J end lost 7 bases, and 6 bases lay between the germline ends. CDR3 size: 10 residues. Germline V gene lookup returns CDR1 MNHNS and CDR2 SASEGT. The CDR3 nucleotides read TGTGCCAGCACGGCGAATACGCAGTATTTT. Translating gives CASTANTQYF.

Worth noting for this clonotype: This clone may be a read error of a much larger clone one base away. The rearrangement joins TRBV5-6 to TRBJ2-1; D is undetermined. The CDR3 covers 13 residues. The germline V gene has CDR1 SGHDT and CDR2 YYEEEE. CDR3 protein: CASSVQGYNEKFF. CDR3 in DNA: TGTGCCAGCAGCGTTCAAGGGTACAATGAGAAGTTCTTC.

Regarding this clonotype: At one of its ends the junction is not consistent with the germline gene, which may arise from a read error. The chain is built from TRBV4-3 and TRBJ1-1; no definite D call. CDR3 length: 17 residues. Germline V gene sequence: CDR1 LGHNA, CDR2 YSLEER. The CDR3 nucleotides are TGCGCCGGCAGCCAAGACGTTCCGGGCAGTTCGGGCACTGGAGCCTTCTTT. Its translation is CAGSQDVPGSSGTGAFF.

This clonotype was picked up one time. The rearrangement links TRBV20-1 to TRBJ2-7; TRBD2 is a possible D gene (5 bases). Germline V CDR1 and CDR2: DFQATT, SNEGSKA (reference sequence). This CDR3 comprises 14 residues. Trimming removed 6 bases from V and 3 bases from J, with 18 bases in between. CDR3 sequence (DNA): TGCAGTGCCAACCGACCGGGATACTTCTACGAGCAGTACTTC. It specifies CSANRPGYFYEQYF.

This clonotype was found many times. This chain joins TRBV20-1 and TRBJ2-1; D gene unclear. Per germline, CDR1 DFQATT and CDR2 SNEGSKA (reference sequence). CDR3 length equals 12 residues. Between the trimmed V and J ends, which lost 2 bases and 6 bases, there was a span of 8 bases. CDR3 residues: CSARKLSNEQFF. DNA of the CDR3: TGCAGTGCTAGAAAGCTCTCCAATGAGCAGTTCTTC.

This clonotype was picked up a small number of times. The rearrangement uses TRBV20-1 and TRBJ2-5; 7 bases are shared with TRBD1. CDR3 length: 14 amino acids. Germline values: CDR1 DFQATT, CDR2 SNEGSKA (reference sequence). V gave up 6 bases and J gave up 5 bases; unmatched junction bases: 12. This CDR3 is CSALYRGSGETQYF. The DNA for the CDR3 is TGCAGTGCGCTGTACAGGGGAAGTGGGGAGACCCAGTACTTC.

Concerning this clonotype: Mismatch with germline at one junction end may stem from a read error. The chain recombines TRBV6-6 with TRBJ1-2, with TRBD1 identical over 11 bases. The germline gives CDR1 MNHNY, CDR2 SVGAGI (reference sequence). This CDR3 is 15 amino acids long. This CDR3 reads CASSYSGQGAVGHTF. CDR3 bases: TGTGCCAGCAGTTACTCCGGACAGGGGGCGGTTGGCCACACCTTC.

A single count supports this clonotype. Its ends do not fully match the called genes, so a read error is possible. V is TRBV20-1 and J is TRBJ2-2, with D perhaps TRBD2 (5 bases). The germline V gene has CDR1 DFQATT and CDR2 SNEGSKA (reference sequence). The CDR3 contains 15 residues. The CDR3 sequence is CGVRVGGANTGKLFF. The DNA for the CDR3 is TGCGGTGTTAGAGTTGGAGGCGCAAACACCGGGAAGCTGTTTTTT.

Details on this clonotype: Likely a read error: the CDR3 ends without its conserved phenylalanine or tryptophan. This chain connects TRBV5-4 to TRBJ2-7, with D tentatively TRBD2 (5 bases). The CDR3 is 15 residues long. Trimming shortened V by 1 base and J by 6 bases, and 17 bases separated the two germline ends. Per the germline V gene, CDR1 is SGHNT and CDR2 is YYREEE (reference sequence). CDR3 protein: CASSLSLGVLGEQYL. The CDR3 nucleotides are TGTGCCAGCAGCTTGTCCCTGGGAGTGTTAGGCGAGCAGTACTTA.

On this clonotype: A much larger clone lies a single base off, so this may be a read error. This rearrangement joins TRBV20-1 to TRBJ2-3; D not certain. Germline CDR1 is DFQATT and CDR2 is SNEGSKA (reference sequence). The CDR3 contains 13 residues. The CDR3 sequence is CTAREPLGDTQYF. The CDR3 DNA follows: TGCACTGCTAGAGAGCCTCTGGGGGATACGCAGTATTTT.

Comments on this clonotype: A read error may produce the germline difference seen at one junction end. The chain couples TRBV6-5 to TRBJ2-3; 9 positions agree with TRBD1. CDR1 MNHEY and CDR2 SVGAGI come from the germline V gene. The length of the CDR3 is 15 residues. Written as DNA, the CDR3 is TGTACCAGCAGTCTGACAGGGACAGGGACAGACACGCAGTATTTT. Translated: CTSSLTGTGTDTQYF.

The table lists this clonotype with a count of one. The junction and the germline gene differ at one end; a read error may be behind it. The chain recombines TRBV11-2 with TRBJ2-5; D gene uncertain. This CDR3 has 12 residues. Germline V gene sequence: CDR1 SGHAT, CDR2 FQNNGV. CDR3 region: CAISLEETTLYF. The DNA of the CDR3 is TGTGCCATCAGCTTAGAGGAGACGACCCTGTACTTC.

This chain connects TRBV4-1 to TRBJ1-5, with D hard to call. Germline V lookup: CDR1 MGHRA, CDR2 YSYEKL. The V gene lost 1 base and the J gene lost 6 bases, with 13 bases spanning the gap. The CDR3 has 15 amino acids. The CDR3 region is CASSQVLKGGQPQHF. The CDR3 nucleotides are TGCGCCAGCAGCCAAGTTCTTAAGGGAGGTCAGCCCCAGCATTTT.

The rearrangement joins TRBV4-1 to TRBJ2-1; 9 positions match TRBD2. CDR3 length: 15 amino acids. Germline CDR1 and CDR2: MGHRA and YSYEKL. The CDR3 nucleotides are TGCATCAGCAGCCTGGTGGGCGGGAGGGCCCATGAGCAGTTCTTC. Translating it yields CISSLVGGRAHEQFF.

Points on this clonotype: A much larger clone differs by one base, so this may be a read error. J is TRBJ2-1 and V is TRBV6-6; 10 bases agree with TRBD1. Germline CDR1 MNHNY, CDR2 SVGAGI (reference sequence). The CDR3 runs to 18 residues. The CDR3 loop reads CTSSYPVRGQGSGNEQFF. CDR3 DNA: TGTACCAGCAGTTACCCTGTTAGGGGACAGGGGTCGGGGAATGAGCAGTTCTTC.